This TCR beta chain was sequenced in a study of blood T cell repertoires in COVID-19. The overall study: Italy, Spain and the United States were the sources of the convalescent and acute COVID-19 samples. From T cells, B-cell-depleted T cells, or PBMCs came the material, which was cDNA or gDNA.

Sequenced by immunoSEQ multiplex PCR; TCRdb stores in-frame clones only, minus some. This table holds some 190,000 clones, over 70% found once. Germline V CDR1 and CDR2: MNHNS, SASEGT. Trimming cost V 8 bases and J 1 base; bases outside gene matches: 10. The CDR3 has 15 residues. The sequenced sample was peripheral blood. The chain recombines TRBV6-1 with TRBJ2-7; 8 nucleotides align to TRBD2. The TCR originated in a man in his 60s with acute or convalescent COVID-19. The CDR3 coding sequence is TGTGCCAGCTCCGTATCCTTAGCGGGGTCCTACGAGCAGTACTTC. Amino acid sequence: CASSVSLAGSYEQYF.